The 8 T cell receptor beta chains reported below all come from one sample, sequenced in a study of blood T cell repertoires in COVID-19. Profiled with immunoSEQ multiplex PCR; TCRdb holds only in-frame clones, not every one. The sample carries 85,000 to 90,000 clones, more than 85% recorded once. The sequencing input was peripheral blood. Receptors were obtained from a human donor with active COVID-19. The donor label of this sample is uncertain.

This clone occurred a few times. The V gene is TRBV28, the J gene TRBJ1-5, with D possibly TRBD1 on 6 matching bases. Germline loops: CDR1 MDHEN, CDR2 SYDVKM. V was trimmed by 2 bases and J by 6 bases, leaving 11 bases between them. This CDR3 contains 14 residues. The CDR3 here is CASSLQGTAQPQHF. As DNA, the CDR3 is TGTGCCAGCAGTTTACAGGGGACGGCTCAGCCCCAGCATTTT.

The chain combines TRBV24-1 with TRBJ1-5; D remains unclear. Looked up from germline, CDR1 is KGHDR and CDR2 is SFDVKD. This CDR3 contains 14 residues. V lost 9 bases to trimming and J lost 2 bases, with 13 bases between them. The CDR3 loop is CATSDSLGNQPQHF. As DNA, the CDR3 is TGTGCCACCTCGGACTCCTTAGGCAATCAGCCCCAGCATTTT.

The chain is built from TRBV11-1 and TRBJ1-1, with a possible D match to TRBD1 (6 bases). Trimming shortened V by 5 bases and J by 4 bases, and 11 bases separated the two germline ends. The CDR3 runs 13 residues. CDR1 is SGHAT, CDR2 FQDESV, per germline (reference sequence). CDR3 sequence (DNA): TGTGCCAGCAGCGCTACAGGGCCCACTGAAGCTTTCTTT. Translated: CASSATGPTEAFF. The full variable domain, with the rest looked up from reference TRBV11-1 and TRBJ1-1, is EAEVAQSPRYKITEKSQAVAFWCDPISGHATLYWYRQILGQGPELLVQFQDESVVDDSQLPKDRFSAERLKGVDSTLKIQPAELGDSAMYLCASSATGPTEAFFGQGTRLTVV.

The chain combines TRBV4-1 with TRBJ1-3, with D possibly TRBD1 on 5 matching bases. The ends were cut back, 3 bases at V and 0 bases at J, with 15 bases in the middle. CDR1 and CDR2 from the germline V gene are MGHRA and YSYEKL. The CDR3 has 17 residues. In nucleotides, the CDR3 is TGCGCCAGCAGCCAGTTAGACAGTGTTCTCTCTGGAAACACCATATATTTT. Its translation: CASSQLDSVLSGNTIYF.

V is TRBV27 and J is TRBJ1-6, with D maybe TRBD1 (5 bases). Germline V gene lookup returns CDR1 MNHEY and CDR2 SMNVEV (reference sequence). With 4 bases removed from V and 10 bases from J, the gap between germline ends came to 26 bases. CDR3 size: 18 residues. Here the CDR3 DNA reads TGTGCCAGCAGTTACCGTTTACAGGCCCTCGATTCCAAATCACCCCTCCACTTT. Translation: CASSYRLQALDSKSPLHF.

This sequence joins TRBV3-1 (or the pseudogene TRBV3-2) and TRBJ2-1, with 9 positions matching TRBD2. V shed 1 base and J 7 bases; nucleotides not matched to a gene: 5. Germline V gene data show CDR1 as LGHDT and CDR2 as YNNKEL (reference sequence). The CDR3 loop spans 15 amino acids. The CDR3 DNA reads as TGTGCCAGCAGCCAAGTAGCGGGGGCGAGGAATGAGCAGTTCTTC. Protein sequence: CASSQVAGARNEQFF.

The chain employs TRBV28 and TRBJ1-1; 8 bases align to TRBD1. The V segment lost 2 bases and the J segment 11 bases; nucleotides outside the gene matches: 22. Germline V CDR1 and CDR2: MDHEN, SYDVKM. CDR3 length: 18 residues. This chain's CDR3 is CASSLEEQGGLRLGSAFF. The CDR3 coding sequence is TGTGCCAGCAGTTTAGAGGAACAGGGGGGACTCCGGCTTGGGTCCGCTTTCTTT.

The genes are TRBV7-9 and TRBJ2-4, with a possible D match to TRBD2 (6 bases). Germline CDR1 reads SEHNR; CDR2 reads FQNEAQ (reference sequence). V lost 5 bases, J lost 9 bases, and 20 bases lay in between. This CDR3 contains 15 residues. The CDR3 sequence: CASSPNPGERIIQYF. CDR3 DNA sequence: TGTGCCAGCAGCCCTAACCCGGGGGAGCGCATCATTCAGTACTTC.